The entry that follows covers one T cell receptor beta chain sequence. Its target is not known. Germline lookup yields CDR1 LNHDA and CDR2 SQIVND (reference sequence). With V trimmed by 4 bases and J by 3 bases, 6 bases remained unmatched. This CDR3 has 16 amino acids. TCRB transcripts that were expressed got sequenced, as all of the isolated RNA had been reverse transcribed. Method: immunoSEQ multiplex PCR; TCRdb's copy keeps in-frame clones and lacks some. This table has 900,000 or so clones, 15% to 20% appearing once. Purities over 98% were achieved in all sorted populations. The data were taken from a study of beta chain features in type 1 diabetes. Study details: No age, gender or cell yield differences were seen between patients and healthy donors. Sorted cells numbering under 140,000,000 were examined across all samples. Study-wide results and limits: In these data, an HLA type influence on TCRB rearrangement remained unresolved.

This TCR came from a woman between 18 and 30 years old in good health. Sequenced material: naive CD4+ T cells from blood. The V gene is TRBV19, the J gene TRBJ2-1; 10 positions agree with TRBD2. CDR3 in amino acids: CASSNLAGAGYNEQFF. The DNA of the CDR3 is TGTGCCAGTAGTAACCTAGCGGGAGCTGGCTACAATGAGCAGTTCTTC. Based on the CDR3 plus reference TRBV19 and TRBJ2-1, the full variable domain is DGGITQSPKYLFRKEGQNVTLSCEQNLNHDAMYWYRQDPGQGLRLIYYSQIVNDFQKGDIAEGYSVSREKKESFPLTVTSAQKNPTAFYLCASSNLAGAGYNEQFFGPGTRLTVL.